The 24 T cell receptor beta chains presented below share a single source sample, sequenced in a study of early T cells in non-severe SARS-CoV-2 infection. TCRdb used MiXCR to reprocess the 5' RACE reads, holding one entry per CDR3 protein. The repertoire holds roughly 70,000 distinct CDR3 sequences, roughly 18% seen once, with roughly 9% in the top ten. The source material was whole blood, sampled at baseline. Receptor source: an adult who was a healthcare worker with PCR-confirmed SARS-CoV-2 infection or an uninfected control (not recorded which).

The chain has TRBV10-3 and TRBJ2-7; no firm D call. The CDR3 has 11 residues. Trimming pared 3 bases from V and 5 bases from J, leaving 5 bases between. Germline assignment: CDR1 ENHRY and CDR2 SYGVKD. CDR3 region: CAISDLDEQYF. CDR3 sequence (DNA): TGTGCCATCAGTGACCTTGACGAGCAGTACTTC.

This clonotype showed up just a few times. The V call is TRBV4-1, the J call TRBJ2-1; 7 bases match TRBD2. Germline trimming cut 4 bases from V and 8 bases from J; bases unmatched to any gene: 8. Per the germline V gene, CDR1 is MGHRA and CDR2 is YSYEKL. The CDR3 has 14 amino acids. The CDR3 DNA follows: TGCGCCAGCAGCCCCCAAGCGGGGAAAGATGAGCAGTTCTTC. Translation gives CASSPQAGKDEQFF.

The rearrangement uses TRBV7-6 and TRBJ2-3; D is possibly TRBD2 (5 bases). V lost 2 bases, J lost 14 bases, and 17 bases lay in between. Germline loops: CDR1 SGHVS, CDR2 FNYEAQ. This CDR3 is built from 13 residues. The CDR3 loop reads CASSLLAGIQVYF. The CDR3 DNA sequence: TGTGCCAGCAGCTTACTAGCCGGCATTCAGGTGTATTTT.

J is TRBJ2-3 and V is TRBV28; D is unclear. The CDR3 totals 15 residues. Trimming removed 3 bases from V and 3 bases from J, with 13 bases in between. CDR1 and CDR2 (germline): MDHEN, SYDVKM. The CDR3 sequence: CASSLDQRRTDTQYF. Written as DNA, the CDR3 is TGTGCCAGCAGTTTGGATCAACGGAGAACAGATACGCAGTATTTT.

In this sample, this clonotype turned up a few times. The CDR3: CASSLKTGGYEAFF. The CDR3 nucleotides are TGTGCCAGCAGTTTGAAGACAGGGGGATATGAAGCTTTCTTT. This rearrangement joins TRBV12-3 or TRBV12-4 to TRBJ1-1; 9 bases agree with TRBD1. This CDR3 has 14 amino acids. J was trimmed by 7 bases and V by 3 bases; bases with no gene match: 6.

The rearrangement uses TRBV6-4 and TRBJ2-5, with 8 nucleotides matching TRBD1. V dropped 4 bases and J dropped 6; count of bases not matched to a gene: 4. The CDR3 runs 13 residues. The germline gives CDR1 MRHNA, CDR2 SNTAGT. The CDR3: CASSAARGQTQYF. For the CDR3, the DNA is TGTGCCAGCAGTGCCGCCAGGGGGCAGACCCAGTACTTC.

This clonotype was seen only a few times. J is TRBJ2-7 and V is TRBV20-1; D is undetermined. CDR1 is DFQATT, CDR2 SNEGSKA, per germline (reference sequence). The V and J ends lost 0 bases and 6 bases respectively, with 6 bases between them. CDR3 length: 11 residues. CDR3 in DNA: TGCAGTGCTAGAGATCCCGGCGAGCAGTACTTC. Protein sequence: CSARDPGEQYF.

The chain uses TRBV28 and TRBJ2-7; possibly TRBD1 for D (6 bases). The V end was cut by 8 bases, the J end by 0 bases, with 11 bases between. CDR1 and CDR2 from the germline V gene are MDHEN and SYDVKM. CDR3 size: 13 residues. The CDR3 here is CASREQGSYEQYF. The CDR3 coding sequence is TGTGCCAGCCGCGAACAGGGCTCCTACGAGCAGTACTTC.

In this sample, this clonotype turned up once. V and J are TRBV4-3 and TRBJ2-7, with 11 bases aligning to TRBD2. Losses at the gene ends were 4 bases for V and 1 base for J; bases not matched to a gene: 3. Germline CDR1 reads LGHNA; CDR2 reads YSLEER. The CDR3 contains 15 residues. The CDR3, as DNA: TGCGCCAGCAGCCCGGGACTAGCGGCTTCCTACGAGCAGTACTTC. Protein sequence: CASSPGLAASYEQYF.

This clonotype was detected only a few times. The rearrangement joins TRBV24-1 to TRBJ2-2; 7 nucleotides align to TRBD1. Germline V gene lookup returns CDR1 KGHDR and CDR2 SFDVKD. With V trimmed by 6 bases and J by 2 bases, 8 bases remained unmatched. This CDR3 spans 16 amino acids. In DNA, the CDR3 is TGTGCCACCAGTCGTCCCGGGACAGCTAACACCGGGGAGCTGTTTTTT. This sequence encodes CATSRPGTANTGELFF.

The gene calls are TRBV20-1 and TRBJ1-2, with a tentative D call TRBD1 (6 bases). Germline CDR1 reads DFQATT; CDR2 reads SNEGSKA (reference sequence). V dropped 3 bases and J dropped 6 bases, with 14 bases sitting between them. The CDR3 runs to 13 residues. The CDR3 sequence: CSARRGAPDGYTF. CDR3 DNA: TGCAGTGCTAGGCGGGGGGCGCCTGATGGCTACACCTTC.

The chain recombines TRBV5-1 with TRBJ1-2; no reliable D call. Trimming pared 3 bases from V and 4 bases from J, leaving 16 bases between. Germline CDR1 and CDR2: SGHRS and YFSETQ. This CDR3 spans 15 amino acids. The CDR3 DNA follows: TGCGCCAGCAGCTCTCAATCCAAGGCCCTCTATGGCTACACCTTC. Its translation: CASSSQSKALYGYTF.

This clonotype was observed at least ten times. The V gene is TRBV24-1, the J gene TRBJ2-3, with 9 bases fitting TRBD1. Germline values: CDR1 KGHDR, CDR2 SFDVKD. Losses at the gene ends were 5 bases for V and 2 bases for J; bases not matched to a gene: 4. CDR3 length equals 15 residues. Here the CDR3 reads CATSGTGEATDTQYF. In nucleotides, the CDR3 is TGTGCCACCAGTGGGACAGGGGAGGCCACAGATACGCAGTATTTT.

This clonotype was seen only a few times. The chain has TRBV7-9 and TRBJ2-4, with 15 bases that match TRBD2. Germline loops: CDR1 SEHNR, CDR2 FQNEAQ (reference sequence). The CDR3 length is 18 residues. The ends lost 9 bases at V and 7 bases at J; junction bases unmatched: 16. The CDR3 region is CASGILGLAGGSGNIQYF. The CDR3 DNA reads TGTGCCAGTGGTATACTTGGACTAGCGGGAGGGTCTGGGAACATTCAGTACTTC.

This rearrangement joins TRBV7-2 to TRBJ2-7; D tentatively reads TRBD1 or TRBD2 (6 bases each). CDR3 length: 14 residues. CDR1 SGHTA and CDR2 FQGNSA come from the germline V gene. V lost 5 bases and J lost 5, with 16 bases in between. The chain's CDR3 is CASSPGAPQNEQYF. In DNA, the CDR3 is TGTGCCAGCAGCCCGGGGGCTCCCCAAAACGAGCAGTACTTC.

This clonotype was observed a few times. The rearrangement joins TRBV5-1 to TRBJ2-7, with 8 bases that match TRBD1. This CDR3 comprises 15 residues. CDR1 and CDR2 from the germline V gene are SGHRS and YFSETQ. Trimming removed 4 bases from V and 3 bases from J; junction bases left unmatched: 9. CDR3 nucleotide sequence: TGCGCCAGCAGCCCCTCCGACAGGGGTTACTACGAGCAGTACTTC. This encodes CASSPSDRGYYEQYF.

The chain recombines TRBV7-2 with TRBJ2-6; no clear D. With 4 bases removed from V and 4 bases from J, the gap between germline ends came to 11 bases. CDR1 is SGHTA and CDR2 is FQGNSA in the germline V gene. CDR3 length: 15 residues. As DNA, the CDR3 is TGTGCCAGCAGCTCCAGGCAATCAGGGGCCAACGTCCTGACTTTC. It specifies CASSSRQSGANVLTF.

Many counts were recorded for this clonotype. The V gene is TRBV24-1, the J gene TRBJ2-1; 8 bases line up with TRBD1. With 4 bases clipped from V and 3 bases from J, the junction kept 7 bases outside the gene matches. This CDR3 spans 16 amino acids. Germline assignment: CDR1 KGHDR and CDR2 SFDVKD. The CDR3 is CATSDITGGDYNEQFF. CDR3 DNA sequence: TGTGCCACCAGTGACATTACAGGGGGAGACTACAATGAGCAGTTCTTC.

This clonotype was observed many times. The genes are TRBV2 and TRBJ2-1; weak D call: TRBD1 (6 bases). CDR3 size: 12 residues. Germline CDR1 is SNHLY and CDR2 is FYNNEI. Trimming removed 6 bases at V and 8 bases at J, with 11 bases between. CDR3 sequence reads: CASSPTGHEQFF. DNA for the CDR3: TGTGCCAGCAGCCCTACAGGGCATGAGCAGTTCTTC. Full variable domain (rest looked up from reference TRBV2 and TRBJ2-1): EPEVTQTPSHQVTQMGQEVILRCVPISNHLYFYWYRQILGQKVEFLVSFYNNEISEKSEIFDDQFSVERPDGSNFTLKIRSTKLEDSAMYFCASSPTGHEQFFGPGTRLTVL.

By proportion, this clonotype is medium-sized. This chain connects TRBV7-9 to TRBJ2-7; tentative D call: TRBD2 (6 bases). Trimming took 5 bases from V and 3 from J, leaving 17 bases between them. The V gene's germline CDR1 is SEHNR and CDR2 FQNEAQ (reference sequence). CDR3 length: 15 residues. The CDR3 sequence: CASSLLRDSDYEQYF. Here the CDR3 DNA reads TGTGCCAGCAGCCTTCTCCGGGACTCCGACTACGAGCAGTACTTC.

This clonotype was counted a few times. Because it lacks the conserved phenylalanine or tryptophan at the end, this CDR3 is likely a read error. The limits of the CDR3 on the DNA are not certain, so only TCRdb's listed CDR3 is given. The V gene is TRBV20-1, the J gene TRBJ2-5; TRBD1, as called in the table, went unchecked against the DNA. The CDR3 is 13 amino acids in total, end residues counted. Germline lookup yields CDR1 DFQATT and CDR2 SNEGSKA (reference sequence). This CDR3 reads CSAHYRDKETDVL.

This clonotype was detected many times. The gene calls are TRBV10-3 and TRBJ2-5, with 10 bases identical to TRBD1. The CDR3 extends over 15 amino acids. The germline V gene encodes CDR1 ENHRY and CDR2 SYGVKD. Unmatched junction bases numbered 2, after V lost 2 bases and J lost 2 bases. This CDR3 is CAISEGQGGQETQYF. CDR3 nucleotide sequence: TGTGCCATCAGTGAGGGACAGGGGGGACAAGAGACCCAGTACTTC.

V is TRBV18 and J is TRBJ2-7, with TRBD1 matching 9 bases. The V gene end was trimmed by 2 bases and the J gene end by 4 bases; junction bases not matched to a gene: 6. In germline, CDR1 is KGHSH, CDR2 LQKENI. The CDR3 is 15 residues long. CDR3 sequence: CASSPGTGSPYEQYF. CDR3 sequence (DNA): TGTGCCAGCTCACCAGGGACAGGGAGCCCTTACGAGCAGTACTTC.

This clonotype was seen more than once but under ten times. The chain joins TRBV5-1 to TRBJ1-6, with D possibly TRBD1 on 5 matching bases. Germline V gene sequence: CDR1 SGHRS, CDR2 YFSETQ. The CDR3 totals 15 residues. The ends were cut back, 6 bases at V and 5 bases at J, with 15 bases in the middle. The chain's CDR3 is CASTQGDLNNSPLHF. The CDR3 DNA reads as TGCGCCAGCACCCAGGGAGACCTGAATAATTCACCCCTCCACTTT.